The clone carrying this T cell receptor beta chain has a count of ten or more. Its antigen is unknown. CDR1 is DFQATT and CDR2 is SNEGSKA in the germline V gene (reference sequence). CDR3 length: 14 residues. With 2 bases removed from V and 1 base from J, the gap between germline ends came to 6 bases. CDR3 regions of TCR beta were amplified from RNA transcripts. An opening RT-PCR round employed HTBI primers and preceded a second-round multiplex PCR. A single record per CDR3 protein comes from TCRdb applying MiXCR to the multiplex PCR reads. The sample carries around 600,000 distinct CDR3 sequences, roughly 41% recorded once. PBMCs were isolated by Ficoll-Paque density gradient centrifugation, using around 10 ml of fresh peripheral blood as the starting material. The entry originates in a study of Graves' ophthalmopathy and Graves' hyperthyroidism. Study-level findings and limits: Most expanded clonotypes from thyroid (those above 0.001 frequency) were also found in blood. With about 71% sensitivity and approximately 72% specificity, the model predicted ophthalmopathy progression. Researchers report that a 13-signature model separated ophthalmopathy from stable hyperthyroidism, posting almost 90% sensitivity and about 80% specificity.

This TCR came from an adult man with Graves' ophthalmopathy. The sample taken for sequencing was peripheral blood. V gene TRBV20-1 combines with J gene TRBJ2-6; D not certain. This CDR3 reads CSARNPSGANVLTF. DNA of the CDR3: TGCAGTGCTAGAAACCCATCTGGGGCCAACGTCCTGACTTTC.